These 3 T cell receptor beta chains originate from one sample sequenced in a study of monozygotic twins with inflammatory bowel disease. One entry per CDR3 protein, without DNA, is what TCRdb gives after re-calling the 5' RACE reads. The sample totals a few hundred thousand distinct CDR3 sequences. Sequenced material: blood. These TCRs come from a human donor with ulcerative colitis or Crohn's disease, or a healthy co-twin of an affected twin (not recorded which).

The V call is TRBV3-1, the J call TRBJ1-3; TCRdb calls TRBD1, which cannot be checked without DNA. The CDR3 has 14 residues. Germline V gives CDR1 LGHDT, CDR2 YNNKEL (reference sequence). The chain's CDR3 is CASSQRTGGNTIYF.

V and J are TRBV7-9 and TRBJ2-5; the TCRdb call, TRBD2, lacks DNA for checking. CDR3 length: 17 amino acids. CDR1 is SEHNR, CDR2 FQNEAQ, per germline (reference sequence). The chain's CDR3 is CASTLGASGVRQETQYF.

This rearrangement joins TRBV20-1 to TRBJ1-2; TCRdb outputs TRBD1, but without DNA this stays unchecked. This CDR3 contains 15 residues. From germline, CDR1 is DFQATT and CDR2 SNEGSKA (reference sequence). CDR3: CSARDRGVSNYGYTF.